This T cell receptor beta chain was observed in a study of blood T cell repertoires in COVID-19. Study as a whole: PBMCs, B-cell-depleted T cells, or T cells provided the cDNA or gDNA that made up the material.

Produced via immunoSEQ multiplex PCR; TCRdb's table is partial and in-frame only. The repertoire holds 200,000 to 250,000 clones, with roughly nine tenths as singletons. The V gene's germline CDR1 is LNHDA and CDR2 SQIVND (reference sequence). The CDR3 is made up of 13 amino acids. J lost 7 bases, V lost 7 bases, and 6 bases had no gene match. This clone was detected a few times. Source material: peripheral blood. The J gene is TRBJ2-2, the V gene TRBV19; 7 bases fit TRBD2. This TCR came from a woman between 50 and 59 years old with COVID-19, enrolled during active disease. In DNA, the CDR3 is TGTGCCAGTAATTTGGGGAGGGGCGGGGAGCTGTTTTTT. It translates to CASNLGRGGELFF.